This T cell receptor beta chain came from a study of CD8 T cells in Susac syndrome (dated by TCRdb to about 2019). Background for the entire study: Of the Susac syndrome patients who were sequenced, roughly eight were in clinical remission while five or six had clinically active disease. At blood withdrawal, Susac syndrome patients were therapy-naive, treated with corticosteroids (with IVIg additionally given to some), or treated with IVIg alone. Repertoire sequencing was used to test whether CD8+ T cell activation and differentiation in Susac syndrome was antigen driven.

General findings and caveats noted by the study authors: In patients with Susac syndrome, the CD4+ T cell repertoire showed no detectable clonal expansion. The number of individuals in the TCR sequencing and HLA analysis was acknowledged as relatively small.

Concerning this clonotype: The antigen this receptor binds is unknown. No base qualities exist here, and no much larger clone lies one base off it.

The junction shows trimming of 3 bases on V and 6 bases on J, plus 12 bases between the germline ends. The cysteine opens and the phenylalanine closes a CDR3 of 13 amino acids. The read is trimmed to its CDR3 DNA, 39 bases read in frame from base 1. RNA was extracted using the RNeasy kit, and roughly 0.5 to 1 ug of the RNA was reverse transcribed with random hexamers. The immunoSEQ multiplex PCR assay, covering 54 Vbeta and 13 Jbeta segments, was used to amplify TCR beta CDR3 regions. PCR amplification bias was corrected using a synthetic template baseline for primer optimization and computational correction. The study's own analysis went as follows. Reads were annotated to V, D and J genes according to IMGT and were analyzed with immunoSEQ Analyzer, with only productive sequences retained. Clonality was computed as one minus Shannon entropy normalized by log2 of the number of productive unique sequences. For each patient and control, public and private clones were evaluated within the 100 most prevalent clones. A clone was defined as Susac-specific if it was absent from the healthy and MS cohorts, from about a thousand published viral clones and from other ImmuneACCESS disease sequences. In-frame beta chains were kept once TCRdb had trimmed the public reads at Q25 with fastp and called clones with MiXCR. Each entry is one CDR3 protein sequence, shown with its most common DNA and genes. The V and J calls, along with clone size, are taken from TCRdb and not from the paper's own processing. Here the sample has around 170,000 distinct CDR3 sequences; approximately 94% occur a single time. Around 0.13% of the sample is taken by the ten largest.

Peripheral blood CD8+ and CD4+ T cells from healthy donors, Susac syndrome patients and multiple sclerosis patients were profiled by high-throughput TCR beta sequencing. The Susac syndrome patients fulfilled recently defined diagnostic criteria for definite or probable disease. CD8+ TEMRA cells were enriched by FACS, while bulk CD8+ and CD4+ T cells were purified by magnetic negative isolation. Blood was collected in EDTA tubes and processed within 24 hours, with PBMCs isolated through density gradient centrifugation. PBMCs destined for TCR sequencing were cryopreserved in liquid nitrogen and later thawed in a 37 °C water bath. The sorted or isolated CD4+, CD8+ and CD8+ TEMRA cells had a purity of 90% or higher.

This clonotype originated in a human donor with Susac syndrome. Recombination joined TRBV12-3 or TRBV12-4 with TRBJ2-7; TRBD1 might be the D gene, on 5 matching bases. Sequencing used CD4+ T cells from PBMCs. For the CDR3, the sequence is CASSLGGRGEQYF. The DNA reads TGTGCCAGCAGTTTGGGCGGAAGGGGCGAGCAGTACTTC.